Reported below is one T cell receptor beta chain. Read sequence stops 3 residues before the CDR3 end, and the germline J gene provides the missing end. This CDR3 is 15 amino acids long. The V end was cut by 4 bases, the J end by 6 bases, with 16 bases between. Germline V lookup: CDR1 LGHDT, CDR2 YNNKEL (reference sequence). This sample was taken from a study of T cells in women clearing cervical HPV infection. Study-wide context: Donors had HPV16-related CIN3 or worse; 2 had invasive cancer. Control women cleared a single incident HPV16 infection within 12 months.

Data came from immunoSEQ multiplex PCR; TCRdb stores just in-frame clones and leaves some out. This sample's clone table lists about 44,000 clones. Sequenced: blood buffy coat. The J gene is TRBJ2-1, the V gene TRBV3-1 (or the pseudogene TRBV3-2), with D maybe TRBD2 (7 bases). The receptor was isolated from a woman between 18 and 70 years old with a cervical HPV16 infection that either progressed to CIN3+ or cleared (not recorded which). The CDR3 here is CASSLGGLASNEQFF. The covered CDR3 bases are TGTGCCAGCAGCCTGGGGGGGCTAGCTAGCAATGAG.